The next 27 T cell receptor beta chains were all read from a single sample in a study of blood T cell repertoires in COVID-19. This table comes from immunoSEQ multiplex PCR, and its TCRdb copy is limited to in-frame clones, with some not included. The table includes approximately 300,000 clones, roughly 90% detected once. Material for sequencing was PBMCs or T cells enriched from blood (not recorded which). The receptor set was obtained from a woman aged 25 to 39 who had been exposed to COVID-19.

A single count supports this clone. The chain uses TRBV11-2 and TRBJ1-2; possible D gene TRBD1, 6 bases. Between the trimmed V and J ends, which lost 0 bases and 4 bases, there was a span of 18 bases. The CDR3 totals 17 residues. The germline V gene has CDR1 SGHAT and CDR2 FQNNGV. CDR3 sequence: CASSLERGNRAAYGYTF. In nucleotides, the CDR3 is TGTGCCAGCAGCTTAGAAAGGGGGAACAGGGCCGCCTATGGCTACACCTTC.

The chain couples TRBV28 to TRBJ1-1; D ambiguous. Trimming stripped 2 bases from V and 7 bases from J, with 11 bases between. The CDR3 consists of 13 residues. Per the germline V gene, CDR1 is MDHEN and CDR2 is SYDVKM. CDR3: CASSLAVRVEAFF. Here the CDR3 DNA reads TGTGCCAGCAGTTTAGCGGTTCGGGTTGAAGCTTTCTTT.

J is TRBJ1-2 and V is TRBV11-2; D ambiguous. Germline CDR1 is SGHAT and CDR2 is FQNNGV. Trimming cost V 2 bases and J 4 bases, with 11 bases left between them. The CDR3 totals 14 residues. CDR3 bases: TGTGCCAGCAGCTTACACAGTTCAGTCTATGGCTACACCTTC. Residues: CASSLHSSVYGYTF.

This sequence joins TRBV19 and TRBJ1-2; 7 positions agree with TRBD1. J lost 3 bases, V lost 5 bases, and 3 bases had no gene match. The CDR3 is 13 residues long. Germline-derived CDR1 and CDR2 are LNHDA and SQIVND (reference sequence). The CDR3 region has the DNA TGTGCCAGTAGTGACAGGGCCTACTATGGCTACACCTTC. It yields the protein CASSDRAYYGYTF.

The genes are TRBV7-6 and TRBJ1-6; 8 bases map to TRBD1. CDR3 length equals 15 residues. V gave up 4 bases and J gave up 8 bases; unmatched junction bases: 7. Looked up from germline, CDR1 is SGHVS and CDR2 is FNYEAQ. CDR3 nucleotides: TGTGCCAGCAGCTCACTCACAGGGGGTGATTCACCCCTCCACTTT. Translation gives CASSSLTGGDSPLHF.

This rearrangement joins TRBV2 to TRBJ2-1, with 10 bases identical to TRBD2. Germline V gene lookup returns CDR1 SNHLY and CDR2 FYNNEI. The trim removed 8 bases at V and 8 bases at J, leaving 9 bases unmatched. This CDR3 has 14 amino acids. This CDR3 is CASQIAGGGDEQFF. In DNA, the CDR3 is TGTGCCAGCCAGATAGCGGGGGGCGGGGATGAGCAGTTCTTC. Combining the CDR3 with reference TRBV2 and TRBJ2-1 gives the whole variable domain EPEVTQTPSHQVTQMGQEVILRCVPISNHLYFYWYRQILGQKVEFLVSFYNNEISEKSEIFDDQFSVERPDGSNFTLKIRSTKLEDSAMYFCASQIAGGGDEQFFGPGTRLTVL.

The genes are TRBV6-6 and TRBJ2-3, with 13 positions matching TRBD2. Germline V lookup: CDR1 MNHNY, CDR2 SVGAGI (reference sequence). After removal of 5 bases from V and 5 bases from J, the junction contained 10 bases not matched to a gene. The CDR3 covers 17 residues. The CDR3 DNA follows: TGTGCCAGCAGTCCCCGGACTAGCGGGGGCCCGGTAGATACGCAGTATTTT. This sequence encodes CASSPRTSGGPVDTQYF.

This chain links TRBV6-5 with TRBJ1-2; D may be TRBD1 (6 bases). V gave up 2 bases and J gave up 2 bases, with 12 bases separating them. The CDR3 totals 15 residues. Germline V CDR1 and CDR2: MNHEY, SVGAGI. CDR3 sequence (DNA): TGTGCCAGCAGTTACGGGGGGGCCTTAAACTATGGCTACACCTTC. As protein: CASSYGGALNYGYTF.

V is TRBV5-1 and J is TRBJ2-5; 15 positions match TRBD2. The CDR3 covers 18 residues. Losses at the gene ends were 5 bases for V and 5 bases for J; bases not matched to a gene: 13. The germline CDR1 and CDR2 sequences are SGHRS and YFSETQ. The CDR3 spells CASRKGLAGGSPSETQYF. In nucleotides, the CDR3 is TGCGCCAGCAGAAAGGGACTAGCGGGGGGCAGTCCCTCGGAGACCCAGTACTTC.

V gene TRBV6-6 combines with J gene TRBJ2-3, with 9 bases aligning to TRBD2. Trimming cost V 5 bases and J 4 bases; bases outside gene matches: 13. The CDR3 is 17 residues long. CDR1 is MNHNY and CDR2 is SVGAGI in the germline V gene (reference sequence). CDR3 region: CASSRLGRGGRSDTQYF. The CDR3 DNA sequence: TGTGCCAGCAGTCGCCTAGGGCGGGGGGGCCGATCAGATACGCAGTATTTT.

This chain uses TRBV10-3 with TRBJ2-5; perhaps TRBD1 as D (6 bases). This CDR3 spans 13 amino acids. V dropped 7 bases and J dropped 2 bases, with 11 bases sitting between them. From germline, CDR1 is ENHRY and CDR2 SYGVKD. CDR3 DNA: TGTGCCATCAATCGACAGGAGCAAGAGACCCAGTACTTC. Protein: CAINRQEQETQYF.

In DNA form, the CDR3 reads TGCGCCAGCAGCCGAGGGACAGGGAATGAAAAACTGTTTTTT. Encoded protein: CASSRGTGNEKLFF. This rearrangement joins TRBV4-3 to TRBJ1-4; 9 nucleotides line up with TRBD1. CDR3 length: 14 amino acids. J was trimmed by 5 bases and V by 4 bases; bases with no gene match: 2. Germline V CDR1 and CDR2: LGHNA, YSLEER.

This clone was detected once. The V call is TRBV5-4, the J call TRBJ2-1; TRBD2 is a possible D gene (7 bases). The CDR3 length is 17 residues. Germline assignment: CDR1 SGHNT and CDR2 YYREEE (reference sequence). The V gene lost 2 bases and the J gene lost 0 bases, with 15 bases spanning the gap. CDR3 protein: CASSLSPRGASYNEQFF. The DNA of the CDR3 is TGTGCCAGCAGCTTATCGCCCCGGGGGGCCTCCTACAATGAGCAGTTCTTC.

This chain connects TRBV5-1 to TRBJ1-4; 7 positions agree with TRBD1. The junction had 10 bases not matched to a gene; V was cut back by 5 bases and J by 6 bases. This CDR3 contains 15 residues. Germline assignment: CDR1 SGHRS and CDR2 YFSETQ. CDR3 sequence reads: CASRLTGSADEKLFF. The DNA for the CDR3 is TGCGCCAGCAGATTGACAGGGTCCGCCGATGAAAAACTGTTTTTT.

This clone was observed once. The V call is TRBV5-4, the J call TRBJ1-1, with unresolved D. The germline V gene has CDR1 SGHNT and CDR2 YYREEE (reference sequence). The V gene lost 10 bases and the J gene lost 0 bases, with 13 bases spanning the gap. The CDR3 sequence is 13 residues long. CDR3 sequence: CAFTRGMNTEAFF. The CDR3 DNA reads TGTGCCTTCACCAGAGGCATGAACACTGAAGCTTTCTTT.

In this sample, this clone turned up once. This chain joins TRBV10-3 and TRBJ1-1, with 10 bases matching TRBD1. CDR1 and CDR2 (germline): ENHRY, SYGVKD. J was trimmed by 6 bases and V by 6 bases; bases with no gene match: 4. The CDR3 spans 13 residues. The CDR3 is CAIRRQGAPEAFF. The CDR3 region has the DNA TGTGCCATCAGGCGACAGGGGGCGCCTGAAGCTTTCTTT.

The chain links TRBV29-1 to TRBJ1-2, with TRBD1 identical over 8 bases. V lost 4 bases and J lost 7; bases outside the gene matches: 5. CDR3 length equals 12 residues. Germline V gene sequence: CDR1 SQVTM, CDR2 ANQGSEA. Here the CDR3 reads CSVVQGASGYTF. The DNA of the CDR3 is TGCAGCGTTGTGCAGGGGGCTAGTGGCTACACCTTC.

The chain combines TRBV2 with TRBJ2-7; TRBD1 agrees at 8 bases. Germline V lookup: CDR1 SNHLY, CDR2 FYNNEI. V was clipped by 6 bases and J by 3 bases; unmatched bases: 4. The CDR3 loop spans 13 amino acids. Here the CDR3 reads CASSPGTGYEQYF. CDR3 in DNA: TGTGCCAGCAGCCCCGGGACAGGCTACGAGCAGTACTTC.

V is TRBV4-1 and J is TRBJ2-7, with 9 bases lining up with TRBD1. In germline, CDR1 is MGHRA, CDR2 YSYEKL. This CDR3 spans 14 amino acids. Unmatched junction bases numbered 8, after V lost 6 bases and J lost 5 bases. CDR3 sequence: CASRSGTGWNEQYF. The CDR3 coding sequence is TGCGCCAGCAGATCCGGGACAGGGTGGAACGAGCAGTACTTC.

This clone was observed a single time. The V and J genes are TRBV7-2 and TRBJ2-7, with D possibly being TRBD1 (5 bases). The V end lost 5 bases, the J end lost 0 bases, and 11 bases lay between the germline ends. In germline, CDR1 is SGHTA, CDR2 FQGNSA. The CDR3 loop spans 14 amino acids. The CDR3 DNA sequence: TGTGCCAGCAGCACACAGGTTCTCTCCTACGAGCAGTACTTC. It translates to CASSTQVLSYEQYF.

This clone has just one count. This chain uses TRBV5-1 with TRBJ2-1; TRBD1 matches at 8 bases. Trimming took 0 bases from V and 6 from J; bases not matched to a gene: 5. Germline CDR1 is SGHRS and CDR2 is YFSETQ. CDR3 length equals 15 residues. For the CDR3, the DNA is TGCGCCAGCAGCTTGGCGGGACAGGCGGGCAATGAGCAGTTCTTC. It yields the protein CASSLAGQAGNEQFF.

This clone was observed a single time. The chain employs TRBV3-1 (or the pseudogene TRBV3-2) and TRBJ2-3; 9 bases match TRBD1. The CDR3 is 16 amino acids. Germline assignment: CDR1 LGHDT and CDR2 YNNKEL (reference sequence). J lost 0 bases, V lost 4 bases, and 5 bases had no gene match. In nucleotides, the CDR3 is TGTGCCAGCAGCCTCACGACAGGGGGGAGCACAGATACGCAGTATTTT. This translates into CASSLTTGGSTDTQYF.

There are a few counts of this clone. The genes are TRBV4-3 and TRBJ1-2; 9 positions agree with TRBD1. Germline assignment: CDR1 LGHNA and CDR2 YSLEER. The CDR3 is 14 residues long. V shed 0 bases and J 7 bases; nucleotides not matched to a gene: 3. The CDR3 reads CASSQETGGGGYTF. The DNA of the CDR3 is TGCGCCAGCAGCCAAGAGACAGGGGGAGGTGGCTACACCTTC.

CDR3 bases: TGTGCCAGCAGCCCGGGAGGTTACACTGAAGCTTTCTTT. Residues: CASSPGGYTEAFF. The V and J genes are TRBV4-2 and TRBJ1-1; D is unresolved. Trimming left V 4 bases short and J 3 bases short, with 9 bases between. Germline CDR1 and CDR2: LGHNA and YNFKEQ. The CDR3 runs to 13 residues.

The chain couples TRBV7-3 to TRBJ2-1, with 9 bases matching TRBD1. Trimming at V came to 4 bases and at J to 0 bases, leaving 4 bases not matched to a gene. CDR1 is SGHTA, CDR2 FQGTGA, per germline. The CDR3 totals 16 residues. The CDR3 DNA reads TGTGCCAGCAGCTCCTTGGGACAGGGCTCCTACAATGAGCAGTTCTTC. It is translated as CASSSLGQGSYNEQFF.

This chain uses TRBV4-1 with TRBJ1-3; D gene uncertain. Deletions cut 1 base from V and 2 bases from J, with 6 bases between. There are 14 residues in the CDR3. CDR1 MGHRA and CDR2 YSYEKL come from the germline V gene. The CDR3 DNA reads as TGCGCCAGCAGCCAAGCAGGTACTGGAAACACCATATATTTT. This codes for CASSQAGTGNTIYF.

The chain has TRBV5-1 and TRBJ2-1, with 7 bases that match TRBD2. With 3 bases clipped from V and 9 bases from J, the junction kept 9 bases outside the gene matches. The CDR3 has 14 residues. CDR1 and CDR2 (germline): SGHRS, YFSETQ. The CDR3 loop is CASSSPGRGGEQFF. The CDR3 region has the DNA TGCGCCAGCAGCTCTCCCGGACGCGGGGGTGAGCAGTTCTTC.